The text below deals with one T cell receptor (beta chain). This CDR3 has 14 amino acids. Germline V gene sequence: CDR1 MNHEY, CDR2 SMNVEV (reference sequence). Trimming pared 2 bases from V and 4 bases from J, leaving 10 bases between. Under the authors' procedure: Reference gene primer amplification gave estimated nucleated cell counts. TCRdb's copy holds only in-frame clones and misses some; the assay was immunoSEQ multiplex PCR. V, J and clone size are taken as reported in that table, and D and trimming were inferred from the DNA itself. The sample lists 97,000 or so clones, approximately 88% occurring once. This sample was included in a study of blood T cell repertoires in COVID-19.

Sequences were obtained from peripheral blood. The sequence derives from a human donor in a cohort sampled during active COVID-19. The V call is TRBV27, the J call TRBJ2-3; D is possibly TRBD1 (6 bases). As DNA, the CDR3 is TGTGCCAGCAGTTTACAGGGGTTCGCAGATACGCAGTATTTT. It encodes CASSLQGFADTQYF.